The rows below give T cell receptor beta chains drawn from one sample of a study of blood T cell repertoires in COVID-19. This table comes from immunoSEQ multiplex PCR, and its TCRdb copy is limited to in-frame clones, with some not included. Of some 170,000 clones listed, 82% are singletons. The sample taken for sequencing was peripheral blood. Receptors were obtained from a woman between 65 and 79 years old with acute or convalescent COVID-19. The CDR3 runs from the conserved cysteine through the conserved F or W. A D gene is named only where the DNA matches it firmly. Size is omitted from some rows. Given values are once, few, many or a class for expanded clones.

abundance,j_gene,d_gene,v_gene,CDR3aa,CDR3nt
.,TRBJ1-6,.,TRBV6-2/TRBV6-3,CASSYSRDSPLHF,TGTGCCAGCAGTTACTCTCGGGATTCACCCCTCCACTTT
.,TRBJ1-1,.,TRBV10-3,CAISEFNRANTEAFF,TGTGCCATCAGTGAGTTTAACAGGGCGAACACTGAAGCTTTCTTT
once,TRBJ1-1,TRBD1,TRBV27,CASSPWDRVRTEAFF,TGTGCCAGCAGTCCCTGGGACAGGGTACGCACTGAAGCTTTCTTT
once,TRBJ2-7,TRBD2,TRBV5-1,CASSFLAGYEQYF,TGCGCCAGCAGCTTTCTAGCGGGGTACGAGCAGTACTTC
.,TRBJ1-2,.,TRBV5-5,CASSLDPGGNGYTF,TGTGCCAGCAGCTTGGATCCGGGAGGAAATGGCTACACCTTC
.,TRBJ2-3,.,TRBV21-1,CASSKALSGGMPDTQYF,TGTGCCAGCAGCAAAGCGCTTTCGGGGGGGATGCCAGATACGCAGTATTTT
.,TRBJ1-6,TRBD1,TRBV6-1,CASSEAWTGFAHNSPLHF,TGTGCCAGCAGTGAAGCCTGGACAGGGTTTGCCCATAATTCACCCCTCCACTTT
.,TRBJ1-4,.,TRBV19,CASSIWHSATNEKLFF,TGTGCCAGTAGTATATGGCACAGTGCAACTAATGAAAAACTGTTTTTT
.,TRBJ1-1,TRBD1,TRBV30,CAWSSTGGTEAFF,TGTGCCTGGAGTTCGACAGGGGGCACTGAAGCTTTCTTT
few,TRBJ1-1,.,TRBV7-2,CASSLSGVSRWTEAFF,TGTGCCAGCAGCTTATCAGGGGTAAGCCGTTGGACTGAAGCTTTCTTT
.,TRBJ1-5,.,TRBV16,CASSRGGHQPQHF,TGTGCCAGCAGCCGGGGAGGCCATCAGCCCCAGCATTTT
.,TRBJ2-5,.,TRBV7-6,CASSLAGAKETQYF,TGTGCCAGCAGCTTAGCGGGGGCCAAAGAGACCCAGTACTTC
.,TRBJ2-1,.,TRBV10-3,CASGAAYNEQFF,TGTGCCTCCGGAGCGGCCTACAATGAGCAGTTCTTC
.,TRBJ2-3,TRBD1,TRBV24-1,CATTPGQGSTDTQYF,TGTGCCACCACTCCTGGACAGGGGAGCACAGATACGCAGTATTTT
many,TRBJ1-3,.,TRBV6-5,CASSYSGRADTIYF,TGTGCCAGCAGTTACTCGGGCAGGGCTGACACCATATATTTT
once,TRBJ1-2,.,TRBV6-5,CASSFGPNYGYTF,TGTGCCAGCAGTTTCGGTCCGAACTATGGCTACACCTTC
.,TRBJ1-2,TRBD1,TRBV29-1,CSVYRGNYGYTF,TGCAGCGTTTACAGGGGGAACTATGGCTACACCTTC
once,TRBJ1-5,.,TRBV5-6,CASSFRGSNQPQHF,TGTGCCAGCAGCTTTAGAGGGAGCAATCAGCCCCAGCATTTT
.,TRBJ2-7,.,TRBV7-2,CASSPIGPTGVYEQYF,TGTGCCAGCAGTCCCATCGGTCCGACGGGAGTCTACGAGCAGTACTTC
few,TRBJ1-1,.,TRBV7-8,CASSLRGGGTEAFF,TGTGCCAGCAGCTTAAGGGGGGGAGGCACTGAAGCTTTCTTT
.,TRBJ1-6,.,TRBV28,CASSSSTDNSPLHF,TGTGCCAGCAGTTCCTCGACAGACAATTCACCCCTCCACTTT
.,TRBJ2-7,.,TRBV30,CACLTSRGQYF,TGTGCCTGTCTAACCTCTCGCGGGCAGTACTTC
.,TRBJ2-7,.,TRBV10-3,CAISESADSSSYEQYF,TGTGCCATCAGTGAGTCCGCGGACTCTAGCTCCTACGAGCAGTACTTC
.,TRBJ1-4,TRBD1,TRBV3-1/TRBV3-2,CASSQGPQGAGEKLFF,TGTGCCAGCAGCCAAGGACCTCAGGGGGCAGGGGAAAAACTGTTTTTT
.,TRBJ1-2,TRBD1,TRBV28,CASSLGQGDGYTF,TGTGCCAGCAGCCTCGGACAGGGGGATGGCTACACCTTC
.,TRBJ2-3,TRBD2,TRBV28,CASKTAGGVDTQYF,TGTGCCAGCAAGACAGCGGGAGGGGTAGATACGCAGTATTTT
.,TRBJ1-1,.,TRBV4-1,CASSPTSTRGTEAFF,TGCGCCAGCAGCCCCACTTCGACCCGAGGGACTGAAGCTTTCTTT
.,TRBJ2-2,TRBD1,TRBV28,CASSIITRGRGELFF,TGTGCCAGCAGTATAATCACCAGGGGGCGCGGGGAGCTGTTTTTT
.,TRBJ2-7,.,TRBV28,CASSQGYEQYF,TGTGCCAGCAGTCAGGGTTACGAGCAGTACTTC
.,TRBJ1-2,TRBD1,TRBV19,CASSIAPGQGGSGYTF,TGTGCCAGTAGTATAGCTCCGGGACAGGGGGGCTCTGGCTACACCTTC
.,TRBJ1-1,.,TRBV12-3/TRBV12-4,CASSLWGVEAFF,TGTGCCAGCAGTTTGTGGGGCGTTGAAGCTTTCTTT
.,TRBJ2-7,.,TRBV5-1,CASSWTGTNYEQYF,TGCGCCAGCAGCTGGACAGGGACTAACTACGAGCAGTACTTC